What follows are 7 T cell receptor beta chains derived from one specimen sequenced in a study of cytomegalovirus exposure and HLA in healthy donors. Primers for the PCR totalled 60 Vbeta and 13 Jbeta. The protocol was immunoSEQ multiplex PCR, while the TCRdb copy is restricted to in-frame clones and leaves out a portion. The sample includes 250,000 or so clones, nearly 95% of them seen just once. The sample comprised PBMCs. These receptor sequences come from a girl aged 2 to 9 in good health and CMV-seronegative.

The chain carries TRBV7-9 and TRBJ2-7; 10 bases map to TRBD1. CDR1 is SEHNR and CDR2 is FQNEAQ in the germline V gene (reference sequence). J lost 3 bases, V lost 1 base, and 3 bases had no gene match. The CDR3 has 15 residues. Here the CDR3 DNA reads TGTGCCAGCAGCTTAGGGACAGGGGGGGACTACGAGCAGTACTTC. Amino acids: CASSLGTGGDYEQYF.

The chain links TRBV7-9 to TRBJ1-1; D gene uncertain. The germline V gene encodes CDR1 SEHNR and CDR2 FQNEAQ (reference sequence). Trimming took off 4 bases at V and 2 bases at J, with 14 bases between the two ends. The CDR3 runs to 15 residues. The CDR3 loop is CASSSKPQVNTEAFF. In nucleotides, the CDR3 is TGTGCCAGCAGCTCCAAGCCCCAGGTAAACACTGAAGCTTTCTTT.

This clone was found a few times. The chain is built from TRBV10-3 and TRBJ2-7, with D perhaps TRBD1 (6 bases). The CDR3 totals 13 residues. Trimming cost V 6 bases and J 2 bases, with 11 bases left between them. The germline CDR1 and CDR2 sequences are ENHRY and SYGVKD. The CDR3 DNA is TGTGCCATCAGAGAAACAGGGCCCTACGAGCAGTACTTC. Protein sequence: CAIRETGPYEQYF.

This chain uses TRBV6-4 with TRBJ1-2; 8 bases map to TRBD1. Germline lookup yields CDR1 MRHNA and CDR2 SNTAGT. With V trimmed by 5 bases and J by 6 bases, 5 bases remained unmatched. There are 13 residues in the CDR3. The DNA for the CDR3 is TGTGCCAGCAGTCCAGGGGGCGCAAATGGCTACACCTTC. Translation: CASSPGGANGYTF.

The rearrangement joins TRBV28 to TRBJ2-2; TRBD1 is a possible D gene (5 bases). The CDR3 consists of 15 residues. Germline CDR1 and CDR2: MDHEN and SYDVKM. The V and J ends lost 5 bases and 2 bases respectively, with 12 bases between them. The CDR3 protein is CASSKRQGNTGELFF. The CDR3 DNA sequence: TGTGCCAGCAGTAAACGGCAGGGAAACACCGGGGAGCTGTTTTTT.

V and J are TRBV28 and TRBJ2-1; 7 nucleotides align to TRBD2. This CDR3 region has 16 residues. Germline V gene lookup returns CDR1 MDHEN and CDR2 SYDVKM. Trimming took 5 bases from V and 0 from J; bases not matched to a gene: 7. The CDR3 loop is CASSKTGGPSYNEQFF. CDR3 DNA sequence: TGTGCCAGCAGTAAAACGGGGGGACCCTCCTACAATGAGCAGTTCTTC.

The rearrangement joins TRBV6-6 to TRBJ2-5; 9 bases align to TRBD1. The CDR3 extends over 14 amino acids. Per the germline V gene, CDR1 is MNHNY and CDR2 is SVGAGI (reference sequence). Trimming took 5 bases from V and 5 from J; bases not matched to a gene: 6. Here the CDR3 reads CASSGGQGGETQYF. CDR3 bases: TGTGCCAGCAGTGGGGGACAGGGTGGTGAGACCCAGTACTTC.